This T cell receptor beta chain was obtained from a study of CD8 T cells in Susac syndrome. Study-level background: Among sequenced Susac syndrome patients, more than 5 had active disease and roughly eight were in remission. When their blood was taken, patients with Susac syndrome were therapy-naive, taking corticosteroids, or taking intravenous immunoglobulin alone.

The J segment lost 3 bases and the V segment lost 4 bases, leaving 6 bases of the junction unmatched. The CDR3 has 14 amino acids. Germline CDR1 is SGHRS and CDR2 is YFSETQ. After extraction with the RNeasy kit, 0.5 to 1 ug of the RNA was reverse transcribed using random hexamers. Amplification of TCR beta CDR3 was carried out by immunoSEQ multiplex PCR, which covered 54 Vbeta and 13 Jbeta segments. TCRdb re-analysed the immunoSEQ multiplex PCR reads in MiXCR, keeping a single row per CDR3 protein. The data contain about 190,000 distinct CDR3 sequences, approximately 94% of them singletons. Sequencing of TCR beta was carried out in blood CD8+ and CD4+ T cells.

Sequencing used CD4+ T cells from PBMCs. The TCR comes from a human donor with Susac syndrome. This chain joins TRBV5-1 and TRBJ1-1, with 7 bases fitting TRBD1. CDR3 bases: TGCGCCAGCAGCCGACGACAGGGAGACACTGAAGCTTTCTTT. Encoded protein: CASSRRQGDTEAFF.